This T cell receptor beta chain is drawn from a study of blood T cell repertoires in COVID-19. The overall study: The United States, Italy and Spain provided the acute and convalescent COVID-19 samples. The cDNA or gDNA used as material had been derived from T cells, B-cell-depleted T cells, or PBMCs.

This CDR3 comprises 13 residues. Trimming left V 8 bases short and J 1 base short, with 11 bases between. CDR1 is SGDLS and CDR2 is YYNGEE in the germline V gene. Produced via immunoSEQ multiplex PCR; TCRdb's table is partial and in-frame only. The sample consists of around 100,000 clones, approximately 79% of them appearing once. The chain couples TRBV9 to TRBJ2-3, with D possibly being TRBD2 (5 bases). Sequencing used peripheral blood. This receptor was identified in a man aged 65 to 79 with active or convalescent COVID-19. The CDR3 is CASSWRGTDTQYF. The CDR3 nucleotides are TGTGCCAGTAGTTGGCGGGGCACAGATACGCAGTATTTT.